The rows below give T cell receptor beta chains drawn from one sample of a study of beta chain features in type 1 diabetes. Repertoires were generated with immunoSEQ multiplex PCR, while TCRdb's copy carries only in-frame clones and drops some. The sample has 150,000 to 200,000 clones, 9% seen once. The sequencing input was central memory CD4+ T cells from blood. All receptors derive from a woman in her twenties or thirties with type 1 diabetes. Both conserved end residues are trimmed from each CDR3. Fields, in order: V gene, J gene, clone size, CDR3 protein. Where a row states a size, it is once, few, many or the class of an expanded clone; other rows omit it.

TRBV7-2,TRBJ2-3,-,ASSLAGTSLYADTQY
TRBV11-1,TRBJ2-1,-,ASSLVLSNNEQF
TRBV30,TRBJ2-1,few,AWSEIAGGLTEQF
TRBV28,TRBJ1-2,-,ASWGRYGYT
TRBV5-1,TRBJ2-3,-,ASSLGRAGADTQY
TRBV25-1,TRBJ2-1,few,ASSEASGSHEQF
TRBV7-9,TRBJ1-2,-,ASSLGGPVDSSYT
TRBV10-3,TRBJ2-2,-,AISEGTGNTGELF
TRBV19,TRBJ2-1,-,ASTPGAGTVYNEQF
TRBV6-5,TRBJ1-3,few,ASSQLQAPGNTIY
TRBV28,TRBJ2-5,-,ASSPPAGQETQY
TRBV11-2,TRBJ2-6,few,AGKQGPSGANVLT